One T cell receptor beta chain is described in this entry. The data were taken from a study of a mutant IDH1 vaccine in newly diagnosed glioma. Study-level information: Of the patients given treatment, approximately 62% were male and around 38% were female, and a mean age of about 44 years was recorded. Before enrollment, the patients had been treated with radiotherapy alone, temozolomide alone, or both together. Most of them had received both.

Assay: immunoSEQ multiplex PCR; the TCRdb copy retains only in-frame clones and omits some. The sample shows about 69,000 clones, 80% to 90% of them seen only once. Germline values: CDR1 MNHEY, CDR2 SMNVEV (reference sequence). This CDR3 contains 14 residues. V lost 5 bases and J 5 bases, leaving 12 bases between the germline ends. Time point defined: baseline, week 1 (first vaccination visit). As for treatment: pre-vaccination baseline after standard-of-care therapy. Patients carried new grade 3 or 4 IDH1-mutant astrocytomas lacking nuclear ATRX. The gene calls are TRBV27 and TRBJ1-4, with D unclear. The source was PBMCs, collected from a glioma patient treated with radiotherapy, temozolomide or both. The origin of this receptor is a man aged 25-45 years with glioma. CDR3 bases: TGTGCCAGCAGTCCCATCGGGAACAATGAAAAACTGTTTTTT. Protein product: CASSPIGNNEKLFF.